This paragraph covers one TCR beta chain sequence. The sample is drawn from a study of blood T cell repertoires in COVID-19. Germline V gene lookup returns CDR1 SGHTA and CDR2 FQGNSA. CDR3 length: 16 amino acids. The V and J ends lost 2 bases and 9 bases, in that order; junction bases with no gene match: 11. Per the authors' pipeline: Amplifying reference gene primers gave estimates of nucleated cell counts. Measured with immunoSEQ multiplex PCR; TCRdb has only the in-frame clones, and not every one. V and J calls and clone size come straight from that table; D and trimming were deduced from the DNA. Here the sample spans 140,000 or so clones, 87% being singletons.

The J gene is TRBJ2-1, the V gene TRBV7-2, with 9 bases identical to TRBD1. This clonotype originated in a man aged 60-69 years who had recovered from COVID-19. Sequenced sample: PBMCs or T cells enriched from blood (not recorded which). CDR3 protein: CASSLTGGLNGGEQFF. The CDR3 DNA sequence: TGTGCCAGCAGCTTAACAGGGGGCTTGAACGGGGGTGAGCAGTTCTTC.